This T cell receptor beta chain was captured by sequencing in a study of blood T cell repertoires in COVID-19. Study overall: Samples of COVID-19 (acute and convalescent) were obtained from the United States, Italy and Spain.

Assay: immunoSEQ multiplex PCR; the TCRdb copy retains only in-frame clones and omits some. The sample holds about 91,000 clones, more than 75% seen once. Germline V gene lookup returns CDR1 PRHDT and CDR2 FYEKMQ (reference sequence). This CDR3 region has 14 residues. The trim removed 6 bases at V and 1 base at J, leaving 4 bases unmatched. This clone was detected only once. This TCR was recovered from a man over 45 with active or convalescent COVID-19. Sequencing was performed on peripheral blood. The chain employs TRBV13 and TRBJ2-3, with 7 bases aligning to TRBD2. The CDR3 DNA reads as TGTGCCAGCAGGTTGGGAGGGGGCACAGATACGCAGTATTTT. The encoded protein is CASRLGGGTDTQYF.